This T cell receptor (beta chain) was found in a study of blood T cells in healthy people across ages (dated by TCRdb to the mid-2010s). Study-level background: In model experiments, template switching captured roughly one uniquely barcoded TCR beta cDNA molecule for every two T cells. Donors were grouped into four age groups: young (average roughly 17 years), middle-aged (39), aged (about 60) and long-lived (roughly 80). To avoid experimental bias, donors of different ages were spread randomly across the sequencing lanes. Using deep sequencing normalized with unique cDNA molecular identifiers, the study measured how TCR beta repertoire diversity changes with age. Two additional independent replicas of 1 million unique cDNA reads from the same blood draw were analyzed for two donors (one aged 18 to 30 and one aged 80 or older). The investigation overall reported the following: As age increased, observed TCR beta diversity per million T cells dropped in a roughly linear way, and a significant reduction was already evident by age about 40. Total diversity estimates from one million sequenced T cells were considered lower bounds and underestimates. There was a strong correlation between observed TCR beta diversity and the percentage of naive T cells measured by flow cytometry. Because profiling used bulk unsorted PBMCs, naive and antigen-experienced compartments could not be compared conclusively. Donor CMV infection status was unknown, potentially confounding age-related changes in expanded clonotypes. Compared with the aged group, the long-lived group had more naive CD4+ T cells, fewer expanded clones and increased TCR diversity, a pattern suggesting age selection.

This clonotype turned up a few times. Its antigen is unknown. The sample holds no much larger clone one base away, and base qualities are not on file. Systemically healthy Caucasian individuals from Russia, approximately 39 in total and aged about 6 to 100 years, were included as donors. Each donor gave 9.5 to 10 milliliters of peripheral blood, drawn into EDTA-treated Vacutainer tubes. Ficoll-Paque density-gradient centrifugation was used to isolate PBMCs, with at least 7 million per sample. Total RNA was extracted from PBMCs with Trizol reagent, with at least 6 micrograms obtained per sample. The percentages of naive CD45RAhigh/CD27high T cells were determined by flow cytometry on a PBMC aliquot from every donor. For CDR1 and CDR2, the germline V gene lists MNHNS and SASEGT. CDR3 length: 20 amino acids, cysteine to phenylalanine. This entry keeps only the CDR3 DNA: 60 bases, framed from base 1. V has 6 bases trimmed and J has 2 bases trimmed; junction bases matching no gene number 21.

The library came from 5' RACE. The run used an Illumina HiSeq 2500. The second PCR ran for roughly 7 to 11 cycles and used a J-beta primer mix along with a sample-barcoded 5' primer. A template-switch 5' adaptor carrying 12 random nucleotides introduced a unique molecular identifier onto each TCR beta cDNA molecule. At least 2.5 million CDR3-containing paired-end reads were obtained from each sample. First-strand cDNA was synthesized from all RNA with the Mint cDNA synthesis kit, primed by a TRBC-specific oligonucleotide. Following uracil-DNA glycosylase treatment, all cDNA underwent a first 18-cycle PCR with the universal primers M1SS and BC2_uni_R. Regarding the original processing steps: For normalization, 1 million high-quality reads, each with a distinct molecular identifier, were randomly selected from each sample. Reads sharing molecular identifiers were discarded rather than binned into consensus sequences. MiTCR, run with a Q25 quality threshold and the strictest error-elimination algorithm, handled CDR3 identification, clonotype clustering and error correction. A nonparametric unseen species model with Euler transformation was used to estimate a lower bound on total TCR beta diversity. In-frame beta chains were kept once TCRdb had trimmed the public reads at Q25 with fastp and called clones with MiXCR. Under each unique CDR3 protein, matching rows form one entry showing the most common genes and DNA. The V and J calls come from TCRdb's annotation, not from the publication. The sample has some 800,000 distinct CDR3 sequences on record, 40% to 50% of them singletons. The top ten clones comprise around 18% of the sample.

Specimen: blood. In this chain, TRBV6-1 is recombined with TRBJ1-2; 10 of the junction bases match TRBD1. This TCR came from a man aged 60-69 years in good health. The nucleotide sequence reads TGTGCCAGCAGCACCGGGACAGGGGCAACACTCGGCGAACCGAACTATGGCTACACCTTC. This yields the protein CASSTGTGATLGEPNYGYTF.